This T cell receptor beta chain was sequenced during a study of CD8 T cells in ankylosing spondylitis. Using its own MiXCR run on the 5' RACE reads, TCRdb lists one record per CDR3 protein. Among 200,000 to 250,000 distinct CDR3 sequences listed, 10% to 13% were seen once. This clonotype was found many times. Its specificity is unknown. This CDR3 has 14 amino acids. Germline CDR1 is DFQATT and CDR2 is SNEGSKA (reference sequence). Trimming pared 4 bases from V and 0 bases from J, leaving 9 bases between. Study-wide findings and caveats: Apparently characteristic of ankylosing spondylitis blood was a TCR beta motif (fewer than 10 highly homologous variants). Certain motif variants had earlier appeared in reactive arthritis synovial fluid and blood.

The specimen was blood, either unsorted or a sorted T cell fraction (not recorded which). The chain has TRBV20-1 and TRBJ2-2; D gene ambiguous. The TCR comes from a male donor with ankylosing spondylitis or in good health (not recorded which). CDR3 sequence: CSAMLGTNTGELFF. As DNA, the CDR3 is TGCAGTGCTATGCTAGGGACGAACACCGGGGAGCTGTTTTTT.